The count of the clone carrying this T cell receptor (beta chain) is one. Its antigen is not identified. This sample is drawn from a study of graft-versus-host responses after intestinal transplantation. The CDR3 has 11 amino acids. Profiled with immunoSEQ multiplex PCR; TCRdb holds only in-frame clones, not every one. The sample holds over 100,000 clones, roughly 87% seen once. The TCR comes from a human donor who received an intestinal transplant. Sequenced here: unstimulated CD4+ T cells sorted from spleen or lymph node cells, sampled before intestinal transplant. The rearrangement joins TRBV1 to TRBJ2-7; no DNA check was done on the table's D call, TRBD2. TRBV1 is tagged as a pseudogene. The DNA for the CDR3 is TGCACAAACTGGTGTGCCTACGAGCAGTACTTC. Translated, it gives CTNWCAYEQYF.